The 26 T cell receptor beta chains listed next were all sequenced from one sample in a study of cytomegalovirus exposure and HLA in healthy donors. The method was immunoSEQ multiplex PCR; TCRdb's version includes in-frame clones alone and lacks a portion of them. The sample contains 150,000 to 200,000 clones, 81% of which appear only once. Material: PBMCs. The receptors come from a woman aged 25 to 39 in good health and CMV-seronegative.

The chain employs TRBV29-1 and TRBJ1-1; TRBD1 agrees at 10 bases. Germline V gene sequence: CDR1 SQVTM, CDR2 ANQGSEA. This CDR3 spans 11 amino acids. V shed 7 bases, J shed 7 bases, and the junction held 3 bases outside the gene matches. The CDR3 DNA reads as TGCAGCGCCCGGGACAGGGGTGAAGCTTTCTTT. It encodes CSARDRGEAFF.

This chain links TRBV27 with TRBJ2-4; the D gene is possibly TRBD1 (6 bases). This CDR3 comprises 15 residues. CDR1 and CDR2 from the germline V gene are MNHEY and SMNVEV (reference sequence). V lost 6 bases and J 0 bases, leaving 12 bases between the germline ends. CDR3 sequence reads: CASRDRFLAKNIQYF. The CDR3 nucleotides are TGTGCCAGCAGAGACAGGTTCTTAGCCAAAAACATTCAGTACTTC.

In this sample, this clone turned up a few times. The chain uses TRBV19 and TRBJ2-1; tentative D call: TRBD1 (6 bases). The CDR3 is 13 amino acids. V shed 3 bases and J shed 4 bases, with 7 bases lying between them. From germline, CDR1 is LNHDA and CDR2 SQIVND (reference sequence). CDR3 in DNA: TGTGCCAGTAGTATCGGACAGTACAATGAGCAGTTCTTC. Its protein is CASSIGQYNEQFF.

The chain combines TRBV28 with TRBJ2-7, with a tentative D call TRBD1 (5 bases). CDR3 size: 12 residues. Germline CDR1 reads MDHEN; CDR2 reads SYDVKM. V was clipped by 10 bases and J by 3 bases, with 13 bases between them. The CDR3 DNA reads as TGTGCCACATCGGACACGTACTACGAGCAGTACTTC. Its protein is CATSDTYYEQYF.

This chain uses TRBV7-2 with TRBJ2-7, with 7 positions matching TRBD2. V lost 3 bases, J lost 4 bases, and 15 bases stayed unmatched. This CDR3 comprises 17 residues. Germline lookup yields CDR1 SGHTA and CDR2 FQGNSA. CDR3 in amino acids: CASSFLPPGAGEYEQYF. The CDR3 coding sequence is TGTGCCAGCAGCTTTCTGCCCCCCGGGGCGGGAGAGTACGAGCAGTACTTC.

The rearrangement links TRBV6-1 to TRBJ1-1; 8 positions agree with TRBD1. CDR3 length: 15 amino acids. V was pared by 1 base and J by 1 base, with 2 bases of the junction left unmatched. Germline assignment: CDR1 MNHNS and CDR2 SASEGT. The CDR3 nucleotides read TGTGCCAGCAGTGAAGTCGGGACAGGGAACACTGAAGCTTTCTTT. As protein: CASSEVGTGNTEAFF.

This rearrangement joins TRBV27 to TRBJ1-4; no reliable D call. V dropped 2 bases and J dropped 7 bases, with 20 bases sitting between them. This CDR3 is 17 amino acids long. Germline V gene lookup returns CDR1 MNHEY and CDR2 SMNVEV (reference sequence). The CDR3 region is CASSLRRKSGDGEKLFF. The CDR3 nucleotides read TGTGCCAGCAGTTTAAGGAGGAAGTCAGGCGATGGTGAAAAACTGTTTTTT.

A single count supports this clone. The J gene is TRBJ2-7, the V gene TRBV6-5, with D possibly being TRBD2 (6 bases). The CDR3 has 15 residues. Trimming left V 2 bases short and J 0 bases short, with 11 bases between. Germline V CDR1 and CDR2: MNHEY, SVGAGI. CDR3 loop: CASSYKAGTSYEQYF. The CDR3 bases are TGTGCCAGCAGTTACAAAGCGGGCACCTCCTACGAGCAGTACTTC.

In this sample, this clone turned up once. The rearrangement uses TRBV4-1 and TRBJ2-2, with 10 bases that match TRBD1. The CDR3 totals 16 residues. Looked up from germline, CDR1 is MGHRA and CDR2 is YSYEKL. V trimming: 5 bases; J trimming: 1 base; junction bases outside the gene matches: 4. In DNA, the CDR3 is TGCGCCAGCAGCGCCGGACAGGGGGTGAACACCGGGGAGCTGTTTTTT. It yields the protein CASSAGQGVNTGELFF.

The CDR3 DNA reads TGTGCCAGCAGCGGGGTTAGCGGAGCGAACACCGGGGAGCTGTTTTTT. This gives the protein CASSGVSGANTGELFF. The V and J genes are TRBV9 and TRBJ2-2; perhaps TRBD2 as D (6 bases). Germline assignment: CDR1 SGDLS and CDR2 YYNGEE. The V gene lost 3 bases and the J gene lost 0 bases, with 12 bases spanning the gap. CDR3 length equals 16 residues. The whole variable domain, remainder taken from reference TRBV9 and TRBJ2-2, is DSGVTQTPKHLITATGQRVTLRCSPRSGDLSVYWYQQSLDQGLQFLIQYYNGEERAKGNILERFSAQQFPDLHSELNLSSLELGDSALYFCASSGVSGANTGELFFGEGSRLTVL.

CDR3 sequence reads: CASSYGLPSTDTQYF. Written as DNA, the CDR3 is TGTGCCAGCAGTTACGGGCTCCCTAGCACAGATACGCAGTATTTT. This chain uses TRBV6-5 with TRBJ2-3; no firm D call. The CDR3 is 15 residues long. V was clipped by 2 bases and J by 0 bases, with 9 bases between them. Germline values: CDR1 MNHEY, CDR2 SVGAGI.

The V call is TRBV4-2, the J call TRBJ2-2, with 7 bases lining up with TRBD2. The trim removed 4 bases at V and 6 bases at J, leaving 8 bases unmatched. Germline loops: CDR1 LGHNA, CDR2 YNFKEQ. This CDR3 is built from 15 residues. This chain's CDR3 is CASSLSSSGAGELFF. As DNA, the CDR3 is TGTGCCAGCAGCCTATCTTCAAGCGGGGCCGGGGAGCTGTTTTTT.

Sample share makes this clone medium-sized (0.01 to 0.1%). The chain has TRBV10-2 and TRBJ2-7; 9 positions match TRBD1. This CDR3 region has 16 residues. J lost 2 bases, V lost 2 bases, and 7 bases had no gene match. The V gene's germline CDR1 is WSHSY and CDR2 SAAADI. The CDR3 coding sequence is TGCGCCAGCAGTGAGCGTGGACAGGGGCTTCCCTACGAGCAGTACTTC. It encodes CASSERGQGLPYEQYF.

Only one count was recorded for this clone. The chain carries TRBV7-6 and TRBJ2-2; 11 bases map to TRBD2. The junction had 9 bases not matched to a gene; V was cut back by 5 bases and J by 7 bases. This CDR3 region has 16 residues. CDR1 is SGHVS, CDR2 FNYEAQ, per germline. The CDR3, as DNA: TGTGCCAGCAGCCCCTTAGCGGGAGGGCCGGTCGGGGAGCTGTTTTTT. Its translation is CASSPLAGGPVGELFF.

V is TRBV27 and J is TRBJ2-5, with D perhaps matching TRBD1 (5 bases). Trimming pared 1 base from V and 7 bases from J, leaving 13 bases between. There are 14 residues in the CDR3. The V gene's germline CDR1 is MNHEY and CDR2 SMNVEV (reference sequence). CDR3 in DNA: TGTGCCAGCAGTTTATATCCAGGGATGGGGACCCAGTACTTC. Amino acids: CASSLYPGMGTQYF.

This clone was picked up many times. The chain employs TRBV10-1 and TRBJ1-1, with 8 bases that match TRBD1. Germline trimming cut 8 bases from V and 4 bases from J; bases unmatched to any gene: 3. CDR3 length: 12 residues. From germline, CDR1 is WNHNN and CDR2 SYGVQD (reference sequence). The CDR3 DNA reads TGCGCCAGCGGTACAGGGGGCACTGAAGCTTTCTTT. Protein sequence: CASGTGGTEAFF.

This clone has only one observation. V is TRBV30 and J is TRBJ1-6, with 8 bases fitting TRBD1. With V trimmed by 0 bases and J by 10 bases, 8 bases remained unmatched. This CDR3 contains 15 residues. CDR1 is GTSNPN, CDR2 SVGIG, per germline (reference sequence). The CDR3: CAWSVPGTGPSPLHF. DNA of the CDR3: TGTGCCTGGAGTGTACCTGGGACAGGACCCTCACCCCTCCACTTT.

The V gene is TRBV6-5, the J gene TRBJ1-6; D is uncertain. From germline, CDR1 is MNHEY and CDR2 SVGAGI. The CDR3 contains 13 residues. Trimming pared 2 bases from V and 9 bases from J, leaving 8 bases between. The CDR3: CASSYSSVSPLHF. The CDR3 nucleotides are TGTGCCAGCAGTTACAGCTCTGTTTCACCCCTCCACTTT.

The chain combines TRBV7-9 with TRBJ1-1, with 7 nucleotides matching TRBD1. V dropped 3 bases and J dropped 9; count of bases not matched to a gene: 4. Germline V CDR1 and CDR2: SEHNR, FQNEAQ (reference sequence). The CDR3 spans 12 residues. CDR3 protein: CASSLDRNKAFF. Here the CDR3 DNA reads TGTGCCAGCAGCTTGGACAGGAACAAAGCTTTCTTT. Looking up the rest from reference TRBV7-9 and TRBJ1-1 gives the full variable domain: DTGVSQNPRHKITKRGQNVTFRCDPISEHNRLYWYRQTLGQGPEFLTYFQNEAQLEKSRLLSDRFSAERPKGSFSTLEIQRTEQGDSAMYLCASSLDRNKAFFGQGTRLTVV.

The chain joins TRBV6-5 to TRBJ1-2; D is unresolved. Trimming pared 8 bases from V and 14 bases from J, leaving 18 bases between. Germline CDR1 reads MNHEY; CDR2 reads SVGAGI. This CDR3 is 11 amino acids long. The CDR3 DNA follows: TGTGCCAGCGGATACCTCCAGGCTCTTACCTTC. As protein: CASGYLQALTF.

The chain employs TRBV6-1 and TRBJ2-7; D may be TRBD2 (5 bases). Trimming pared 6 bases from V and 6 bases from J, leaving 18 bases between. The germline CDR1 and CDR2 sequences are MNHNS and SASEGT. The CDR3 covers 14 residues. CDR3 nucleotides: TGTGCCAGCAGAGAGGGTGGTAGGTGGTCCGAGCAGTACTTC. Translated: CASREGGRWSEQYF.

This clone has a single count. This chain uses TRBV6-5 with TRBJ1-2; a weak D match, TRBD1 (5 bases). The germline CDR1 and CDR2 sequences are MNHEY and SVGAGI. The CDR3 extends over 13 amino acids. V was pared by 10 bases and J by 4 bases, with 16 bases between. The CDR3 region is CATTRGGVYGYTF. The CDR3 region has the DNA TGTGCCACCACTCGGGGGGGTGTCTATGGCTACACCTTC.

The chain carries TRBV6-4 and TRBJ1-2, with D unresolved. The CDR3 extends over 12 amino acids. The germline CDR1 and CDR2 sequences are MRHNA and SNTAGT. The V and J ends lost 3 bases and 7 bases respectively, with 9 bases between them. The CDR3 nucleotides read TGTGCCAGCAGTGATCCCGGAGGTGGCTACACCTTC. It encodes CASSDPGGGYTF.

This clone was found a few times. This chain links TRBV5-1 with TRBJ2-3; a weak D match, TRBD2 (5 bases). The CDR3 extends over 15 amino acids. Trimming stripped 4 bases from V and 3 bases from J, with 15 bases between. The germline CDR1 and CDR2 sequences are SGHRS and YFSETQ. The CDR3 DNA reads TGCGCCAGCAGCCCTCAACCGGGGATAACAGATACGCAGTATTTT. This codes for CASSPQPGITDTQYF.

The CDR3 is CSAGRQGPSSYEQYF. In DNA form, the CDR3 reads TGCAGCGCGGGGAGACAGGGGCCGAGCTCCTACGAGCAGTACTTC. The chain uses TRBV29-1 and TRBJ2-7; 8 bases are shared with TRBD1. This CDR3 is 15 amino acids long. Germline CDR1 reads SQVTM; CDR2 reads ANQGSEA. V lost 7 bases to trimming and J lost 0 bases; unmatched junction nucleotides: 11.

The J gene is TRBJ1-6, the V gene TRBV6-5; 7 bases agree with TRBD1. The J segment lost 5 bases and the V segment lost 7 bases, leaving 8 bases of the junction unmatched. The length of the CDR3 is 15 residues. CDR1 and CDR2 from the germline V gene are MNHEY and SVGAGI. The CDR3 sequence: CASIPNRGNNSPLHF. In DNA, the CDR3 is TGTGCCAGCATCCCCAACAGGGGAAATAATTCACCCCTCCACTTT.